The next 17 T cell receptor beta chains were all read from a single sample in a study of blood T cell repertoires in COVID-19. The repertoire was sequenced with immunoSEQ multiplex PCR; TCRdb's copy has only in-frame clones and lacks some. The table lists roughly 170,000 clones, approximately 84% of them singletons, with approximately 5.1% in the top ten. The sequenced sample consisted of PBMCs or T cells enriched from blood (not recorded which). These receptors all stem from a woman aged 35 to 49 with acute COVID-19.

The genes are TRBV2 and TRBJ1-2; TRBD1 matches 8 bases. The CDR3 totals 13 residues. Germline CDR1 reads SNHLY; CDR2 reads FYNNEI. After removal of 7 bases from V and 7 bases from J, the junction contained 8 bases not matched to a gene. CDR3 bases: TGTGCCAGCACTCCCCAGGACAGGGTTGGCTACACCTTC. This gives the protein CASTPQDRVGYTF.

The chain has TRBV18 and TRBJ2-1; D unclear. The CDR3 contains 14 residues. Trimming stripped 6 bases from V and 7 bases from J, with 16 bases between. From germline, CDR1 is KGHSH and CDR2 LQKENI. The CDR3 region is CASSPAIDFNEQFF. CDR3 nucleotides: TGTGCCAGCTCTCCCGCTATCGACTTTAATGAGCAGTTCTTC.

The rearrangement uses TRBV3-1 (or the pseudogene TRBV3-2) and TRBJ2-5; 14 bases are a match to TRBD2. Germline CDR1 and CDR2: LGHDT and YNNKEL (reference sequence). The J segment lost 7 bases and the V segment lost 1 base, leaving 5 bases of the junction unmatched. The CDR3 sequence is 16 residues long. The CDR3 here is CASSQGGTSGRGTQYF. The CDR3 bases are TGTGCCAGCAGCCAAGGTGGGACTAGCGGGAGAGGGACCCAGTACTTC.

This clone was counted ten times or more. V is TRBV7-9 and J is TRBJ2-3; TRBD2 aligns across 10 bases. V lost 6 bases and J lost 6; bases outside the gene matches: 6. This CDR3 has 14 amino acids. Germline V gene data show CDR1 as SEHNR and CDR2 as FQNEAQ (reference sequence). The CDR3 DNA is TGTGCCAGCAGACTAGCGGGACCCTTGGATACGCAGTATTTT. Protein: CASRLAGPLDTQYF.

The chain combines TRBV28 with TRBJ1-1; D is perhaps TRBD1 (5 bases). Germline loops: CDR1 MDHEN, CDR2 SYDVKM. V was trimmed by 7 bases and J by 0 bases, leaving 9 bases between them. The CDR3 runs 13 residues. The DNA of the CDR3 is TGTGCCAGCACCCCGGGGGTGAACACTGAAGCTTTCTTT. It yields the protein CASTPGVNTEAFF.

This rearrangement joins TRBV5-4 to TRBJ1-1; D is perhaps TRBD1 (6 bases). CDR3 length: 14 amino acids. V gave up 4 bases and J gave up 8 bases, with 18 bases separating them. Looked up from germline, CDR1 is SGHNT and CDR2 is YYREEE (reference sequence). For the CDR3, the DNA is TGTGCCAGCAGCCCCCGGGTTCCGGGGGGCGAAGCTTTCTTT. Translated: CASSPRVPGGEAFF.

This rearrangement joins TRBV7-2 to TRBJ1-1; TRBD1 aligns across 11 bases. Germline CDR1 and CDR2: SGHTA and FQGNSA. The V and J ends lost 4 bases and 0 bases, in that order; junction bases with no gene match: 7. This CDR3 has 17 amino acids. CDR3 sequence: CASSSRTGGLMNTEAFF. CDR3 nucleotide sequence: TGTGCCAGCAGCTCTCGGACAGGGGGCCTGATGAACACTGAAGCTTTCTTT.

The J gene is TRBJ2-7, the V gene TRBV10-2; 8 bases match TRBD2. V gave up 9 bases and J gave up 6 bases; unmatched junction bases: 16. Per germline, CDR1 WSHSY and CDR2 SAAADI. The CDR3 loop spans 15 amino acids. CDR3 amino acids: CASKSPSAGVFEQYF. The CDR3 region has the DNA TGCGCCAGTAAAAGTCCGTCAGCGGGAGTGTTCGAGCAGTACTTC.

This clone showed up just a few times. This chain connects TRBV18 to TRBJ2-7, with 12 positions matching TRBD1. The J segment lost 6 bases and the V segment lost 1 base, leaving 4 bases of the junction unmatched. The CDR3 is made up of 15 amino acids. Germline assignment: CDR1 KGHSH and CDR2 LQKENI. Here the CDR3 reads CASSPLGQGAIEQYF. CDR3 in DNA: TGTGCCAGCTCACCACTGGGACAGGGGGCCATCGAGCAGTACTTC. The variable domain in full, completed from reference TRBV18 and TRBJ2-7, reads NAGVMQNPRHLVRRRGQEARLRCSPMKGHSHVYWYRQLPEEGLKFMVYLQKENIIDESGMPKERFSAEFPKEGPSILRIQQVVRGDSAAYFCASSPLGQGAIEQYFGPGTRLTVT.

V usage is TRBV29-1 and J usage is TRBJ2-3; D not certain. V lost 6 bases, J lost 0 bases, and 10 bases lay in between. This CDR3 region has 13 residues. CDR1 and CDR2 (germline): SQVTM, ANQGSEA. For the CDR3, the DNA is TGCAGCGTGACTCCCAGTAGCACAGATACGCAGTATTTT. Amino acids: CSVTPSSTDTQYF.

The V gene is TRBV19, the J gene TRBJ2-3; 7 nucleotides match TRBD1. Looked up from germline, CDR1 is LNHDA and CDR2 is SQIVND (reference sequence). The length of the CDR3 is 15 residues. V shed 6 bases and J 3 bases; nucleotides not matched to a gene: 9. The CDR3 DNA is TGTGCCAGTAGCCCAGACAGGGATGGTACAGATACGCAGTATTTT. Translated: CASSPDRDGTDTQYF.

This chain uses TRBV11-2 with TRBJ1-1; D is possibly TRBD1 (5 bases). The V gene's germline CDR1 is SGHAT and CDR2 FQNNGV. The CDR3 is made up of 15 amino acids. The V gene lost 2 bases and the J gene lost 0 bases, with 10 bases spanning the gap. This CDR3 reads CASSLRGEMNTEAFF. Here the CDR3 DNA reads TGTGCCAGCAGCTTACGGGGGGAAATGAACACTGAAGCTTTCTTT.

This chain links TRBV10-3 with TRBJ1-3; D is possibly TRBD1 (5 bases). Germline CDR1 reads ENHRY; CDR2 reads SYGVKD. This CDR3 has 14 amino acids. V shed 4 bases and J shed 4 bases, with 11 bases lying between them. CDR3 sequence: CAISGRQTGNTIYF. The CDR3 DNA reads TGTGCCATCAGTGGAAGACAGACCGGAAACACCATATATTTT.

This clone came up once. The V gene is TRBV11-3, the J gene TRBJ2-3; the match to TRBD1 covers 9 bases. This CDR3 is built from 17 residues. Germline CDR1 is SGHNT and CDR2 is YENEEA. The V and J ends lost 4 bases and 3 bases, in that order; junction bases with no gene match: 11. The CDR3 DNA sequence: TGTGCCAGCAGCTCCTTTTTAGGACAGGGGAAGACAGATACGCAGTATTTT. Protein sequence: CASSSFLGQGKTDTQYF.

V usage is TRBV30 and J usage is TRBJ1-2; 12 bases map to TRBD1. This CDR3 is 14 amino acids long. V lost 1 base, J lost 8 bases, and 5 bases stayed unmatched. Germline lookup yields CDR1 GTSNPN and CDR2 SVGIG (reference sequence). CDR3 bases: TGTGCCTGGAGTGCCGGGACAGGGGGCGAGGGCTACACCTTC. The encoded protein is CAWSAGTGGEGYTF.

CDR3 DNA sequence: TGTGCCAGCAGCTCACCGCGAGAGACTAGCGGGGTCCAAGAGACCCAGTACTTC. Protein sequence: CASSSPRETSGVQETQYF. This chain uses TRBV7-6 with TRBJ2-5; 11 bases line up with TRBD2. The ends lost 4 bases at V and 1 base at J; junction bases unmatched: 11. The V gene's germline CDR1 is SGHVS and CDR2 FNYEAQ. The CDR3 is made up of 18 amino acids.

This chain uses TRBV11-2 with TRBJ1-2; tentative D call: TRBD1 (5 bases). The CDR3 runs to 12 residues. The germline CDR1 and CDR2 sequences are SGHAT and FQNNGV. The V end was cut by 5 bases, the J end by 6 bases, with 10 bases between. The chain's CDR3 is CASSHSTDGYTF. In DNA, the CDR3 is TGTGCCAGCAGCCACTCGACAGATGGCTACACCTTC. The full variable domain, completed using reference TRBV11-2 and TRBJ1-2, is EAGVAQSPRYKIIEKRQSVAFWCNPISGHATLYWYQQILGQGPKLLIQFQNNGVVDDSQLPKDRFSAERLKGVDSTLKIQPAKLEDSAVYLCASSHSTDGYTFGSGTRLTVV.